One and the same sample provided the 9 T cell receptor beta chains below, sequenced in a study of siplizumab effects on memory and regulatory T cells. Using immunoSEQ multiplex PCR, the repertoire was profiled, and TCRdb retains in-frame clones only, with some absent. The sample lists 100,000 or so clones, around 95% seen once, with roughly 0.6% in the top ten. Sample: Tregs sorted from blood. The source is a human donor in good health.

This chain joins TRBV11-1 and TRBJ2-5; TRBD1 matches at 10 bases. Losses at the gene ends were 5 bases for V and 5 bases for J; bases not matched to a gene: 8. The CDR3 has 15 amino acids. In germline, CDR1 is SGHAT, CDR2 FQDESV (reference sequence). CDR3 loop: CASSQRGTGDETQYF. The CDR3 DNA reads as TGTGCCAGCAGCCAAAGGGGGACAGGGGACGAGACCCAGTACTTC.

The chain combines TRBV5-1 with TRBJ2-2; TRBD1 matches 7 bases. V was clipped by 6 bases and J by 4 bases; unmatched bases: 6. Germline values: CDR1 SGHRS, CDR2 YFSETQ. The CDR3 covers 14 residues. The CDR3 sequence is CASTRTGPTGELFF. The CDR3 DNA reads TGCGCCAGCACTAGGACAGGACCCACCGGGGAGCTGTTTTTT.

DNA of the CDR3: TGTGCCAGCAGGTTCAGGGAGAACACTGAAGCTTTCTTT. Its protein is CASRFRENTEAFF. The chain is built from TRBV6-1 and TRBJ1-1; TRBD1 is a possible D gene (5 bases). Germline assignment: CDR1 MNHNS and CDR2 SASEGT. The CDR3 loop spans 13 amino acids. Trimming took 6 bases from V and 1 from J, leaving 9 bases between them.

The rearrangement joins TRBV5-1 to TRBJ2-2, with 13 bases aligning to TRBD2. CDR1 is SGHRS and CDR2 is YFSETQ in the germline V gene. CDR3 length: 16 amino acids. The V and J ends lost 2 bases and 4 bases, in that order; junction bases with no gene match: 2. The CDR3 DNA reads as TGCGCCAGCAGCTTTACTAGCGGGAGGGGCACCGGGGAGCTGTTTTTT. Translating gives CASSFTSGRGTGELFF.

This CDR3 reads CASSQRTEEKLFF. CDR3 DNA sequence: TGCGCCAGCAGCCAGAGGACGGAAGAAAAACTGTTTTTT. This chain links TRBV4-1 with TRBJ1-4; no reliable D call. Germline CDR1 is MGHRA and CDR2 is YSYEKL. Deletions cut 3 bases from V and 8 bases from J, with 10 bases between. The CDR3 has 13 residues.

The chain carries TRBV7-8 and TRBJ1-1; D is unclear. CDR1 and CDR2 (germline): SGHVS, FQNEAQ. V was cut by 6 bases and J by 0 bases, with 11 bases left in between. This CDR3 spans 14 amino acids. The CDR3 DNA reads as TGTGCCAGCAGATCGGGAACGATGAACACTGAAGCTTTCTTT. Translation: CASRSGTMNTEAFF.

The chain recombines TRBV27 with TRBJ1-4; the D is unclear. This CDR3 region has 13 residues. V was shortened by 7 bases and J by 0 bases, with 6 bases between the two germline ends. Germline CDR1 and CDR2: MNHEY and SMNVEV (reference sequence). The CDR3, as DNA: TGTGCCAGCAAGAATGCAACTAATGAAAAACTGTTTTTT. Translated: CASKNATNEKLFF.

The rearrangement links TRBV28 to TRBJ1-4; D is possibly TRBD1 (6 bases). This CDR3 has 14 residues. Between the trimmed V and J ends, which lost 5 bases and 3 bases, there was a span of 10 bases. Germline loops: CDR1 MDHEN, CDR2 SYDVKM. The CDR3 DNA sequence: TGTGCCAGCAGTCGAACAGGGTCTAATGAAAAACTGTTTTTT. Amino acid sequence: CASSRTGSNEKLFF.

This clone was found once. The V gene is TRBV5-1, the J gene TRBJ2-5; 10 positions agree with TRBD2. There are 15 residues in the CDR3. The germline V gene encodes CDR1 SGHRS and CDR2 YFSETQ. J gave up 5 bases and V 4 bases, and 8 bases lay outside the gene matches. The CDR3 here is CASSQGTSVRETQYF. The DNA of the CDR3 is TGCGCCAGCAGCCAAGGGACTAGCGTGAGGGAGACCCAGTACTTC.